These 14 T cell receptor beta chains were sequenced from one sample in a study of cytomegalovirus exposure and HLA in healthy donors (dated 2017 in TCRdb). The library was produced with the immunoSEQ multiplex PCR assay. A mixture of 60 forward primers for TCR Vbeta segments and 13 reverse primers for TCR Jbeta segments was used in the multiplex PCR. TCRdb provides this immuneACCESS table in a form limited to in-frame rearrangements. Some clones are lacking; in checked studies, under half of them reflect an unresolved V gene, and why the rest are absent is not known. Across this sample there are over 150,000 clones, with 65% to 80% seen only once. The top ten clones comprise approximately 4% of the sample. The sample consisted of PBMCs. These TCRs come from a woman in her thirties or forties in good health and CMV-seronegative.

This clone was detected once. The chain recombines TRBV6-1 with TRBJ1-1, with a weak D call TRBD1 (6 bases). There are 12 residues in the CDR3. Trimming took 10 bases from V and 1 from J, leaving 10 bases between them. Germline V gene data show CDR1 as MNHNS and CDR2 as SASEGT. The CDR3, as DNA: TGTGCCACCCTACAGGGGAACACTGAAGCTTTCTTT. It translates to CATLQGNTEAFF.

The CDR3 is CASSSQGWAAYEQYF. The DNA for the CDR3 is TGCGCCAGCAGCTCTCAGGGATGGGCGGCCTACGAGCAGTACTTC. The chain joins TRBV5-1 to TRBJ2-7, with D tentatively TRBD1 (5 bases). From germline, CDR1 is SGHRS and CDR2 YFSETQ. V lost 3 bases and J lost 2, with 15 bases in between. The CDR3 runs 15 residues.

This clone was recorded only once. V is TRBV7-9 and J is TRBJ2-5; the D gene is possibly TRBD2 (5 bases). This CDR3 region has 14 residues. The V end lost 3 bases, the J end lost 5 bases, and 13 bases lay between the germline ends. CDR1 and CDR2 (germline): SEHNR, FQNEAQ (reference sequence). Here the CDR3 DNA reads TGTGCCAGCAGCTTCGGGGAGTACATGGAGACCCAGTACTTC. Translation gives CASSFGEYMETQYF.

The rearrangement links TRBV7-2 to TRBJ1-1; D unclear. This CDR3 has 13 residues. Germline-derived CDR1 and CDR2 are SGHTA and FQGNSA. Trimming pared 2 bases from V and 1 base from J, leaving 5 bases between. CDR3 loop: CASSLSGNTEAFF. The CDR3 nucleotides are TGTGCCAGCAGCTTAAGCGGGAACACTGAAGCTTTCTTT.

The chain employs TRBV7-8 and TRBJ2-5; D might be TRBD2 (5 bases). Germline V CDR1 and CDR2: SGHVS, FQNEAQ. The V end lost 11 bases, the J end lost 2 bases, and 24 bases lay between the germline ends. The CDR3 has 16 residues. CDR3 in amino acids: CAASWKRAGRQETQYF. The CDR3 DNA sequence: TGTGCCGCGAGCTGGAAGAGGGCGGGCCGACAAGAGACCCAGTACTTC.

V and J are TRBV30 and TRBJ2-1, with a tentative D call TRBD2 (6 bases). CDR1 and CDR2 (germline): GTSNPN, SVGIG (reference sequence). The V and J ends lost 4 bases and 0 bases respectively, with 7 bases between them. CDR3 size: 13 residues. CDR3 region: CAWKGLSYNEQFF. CDR3 bases: TGTGCCTGGAAGGGACTCTCCTACAATGAGCAGTTCTTC.

The genes are TRBV10-3 and TRBJ2-6; TRBD1 matches 8 bases. V shed 4 bases, J shed 8 bases, and the junction held 10 bases outside the gene matches. CDR3 length: 16 residues. Per germline, CDR1 ENHRY and CDR2 SYGVKD. CDR3 coding DNA: TGTGCCATCAGTGGAGCCCCAGGGGGCGAAACCAACGTCCTGACTTTC. It codes for CAISGAPGGETNVLTF.

This chain connects TRBV9 to TRBJ2-7; 8 bases align to TRBD2. Germline CDR1 reads SGDLS; CDR2 reads YYNGEE. V dropped 2 bases and J dropped 4; count of bases not matched to a gene: 8. The CDR3 is 15 residues long. CDR3 DNA: TGTGCCAGCAGCGTCGGTAGCGGGGCCGTGTACGAGCAGTACTTC. Protein sequence: CASSVGSGAVYEQYF. The entire variable domain, with the rest obtained from reference TRBV9 and TRBJ2-7, is as follows: DSGVTQTPKHLITATGQRVTLRCSPRSGDLSVYWYQQSLDQGLQFLIQYYNGEERAKGNILERFSAQQFPDLHSELNLSSLELGDSALYFCASSVGSGAVYEQYFGPGTRLTVT.

This chain links TRBV4-1 with TRBJ2-7; D gene unclear. This CDR3 has 14 residues. Germline-derived CDR1 and CDR2 are MGHRA and YSYEKL. The V and J ends lost 1 base and 3 bases respectively, with 10 bases between them. As DNA, the CDR3 is TGCGCCAGCAGCCAAGGTCTTGCGGTCTACGAGCAGTACTTC. Residues: CASSQGLAVYEQYF.

The chain employs TRBV7-2 and TRBJ1-5, with 7 positions matching TRBD1. The CDR3 consists of 15 residues. V shed 5 bases, J shed 6 bases, and the junction held 10 bases outside the gene matches. Germline V gene data show CDR1 as SGHTA and CDR2 as FQGNSA. CDR3 bases: TGTGCCAGCAGCACTACCGGGACAGACGGTCAGCCCCAGCATTTT. Amino acid sequence: CASSTTGTDGQPQHF.

This CDR3 is CASQTENNQPQHF. The DNA for the CDR3 is TGTGCCAGTCAGACAGAGAACAATCAGCCCCAGCATTTT. J is TRBJ1-5 and V is TRBV19, with D possibly matching TRBD1 (5 bases). V lost 8 bases to trimming and J lost 3 bases, with 11 bases between them. CDR3 size: 13 residues. In germline, CDR1 is LNHDA, CDR2 SQIVND (reference sequence).

This clone was observed once. This chain connects TRBV18 to TRBJ1-5; maybe TRBD1 (6 bases). CDR1 is KGHSH and CDR2 is LQKENI in the germline V gene. The CDR3 is made up of 14 amino acids. V was cut by 3 bases and J by 8 bases, with 14 bases left in between. CDR3 nucleotides: TGTGCCAGCTCACCTCTCCAGGACAGTGAGCCCCAGCATTTT. Encoded protein: CASSPLQDSEPQHF.

The rearrangement uses TRBV7-8 and TRBJ1-1; tentatively, D is TRBD1 (6 bases). The CDR3 spans 13 residues. Germline-derived CDR1 and CDR2 are SGHVS and FQNEAQ. V lost 2 bases, J lost 6 bases, and 10 bases lay in between. The CDR3 DNA is TGTGCCAGCAGCTTAAAGGGGGACCCTGAAGCTTTCTTT. It is translated as CASSLKGDPEAFF.

The rearrangement links TRBV11-2 to TRBJ2-3, with D unresolved. With 4 bases removed from V and 6 bases from J, the gap between germline ends came to 5 bases. CDR3 length: 11 residues. Germline V gives CDR1 SGHAT, CDR2 FQNNGV. This chain's CDR3 is CASSSQDTQYF. CDR3 nucleotide sequence: TGTGCCAGCAGCTCCCAGGATACGCAGTATTTT.